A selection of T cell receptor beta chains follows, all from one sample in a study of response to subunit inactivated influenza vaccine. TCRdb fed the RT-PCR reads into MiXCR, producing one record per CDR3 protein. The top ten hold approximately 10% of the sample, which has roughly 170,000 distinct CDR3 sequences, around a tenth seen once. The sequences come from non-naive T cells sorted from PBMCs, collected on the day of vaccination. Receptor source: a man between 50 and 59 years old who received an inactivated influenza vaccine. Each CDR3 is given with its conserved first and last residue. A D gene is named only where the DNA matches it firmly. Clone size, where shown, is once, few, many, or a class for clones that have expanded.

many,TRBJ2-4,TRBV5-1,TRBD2,CASSLADGRSIQYF,TGCGCCAGCAGCTTGGCGGACGGGAGGAGCATTCAGTACTTC
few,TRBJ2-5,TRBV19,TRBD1,CASSAGTGVPGFETQYF,TGTGCCAGTAGCGCCGGGACAGGGGTCCCCGGATTCGAGACCCAGTACTTC
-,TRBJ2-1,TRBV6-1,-,CASRDLGGQANEQFF,TGTGCCAGCAGAGACCTTGGAGGGCAGGCGAATGAGCAGTTCTTC
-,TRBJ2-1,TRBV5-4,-,CASSPFQGTRYNEQFF,TGTGCCAGCAGCCCCTTTCAAGGCACGCGGTACAATGAGCAGTTCTTC
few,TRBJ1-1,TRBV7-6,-,CASSYRVNTEAFF,TGTGCCAGCAGCTACAGGGTTAACACTGAAGCTTTCTTT
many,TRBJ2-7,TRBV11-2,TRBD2,CASSLKVAGLAGGRWSEQYF,TGTGCCAGCAGCCTAAAGGTGGCGGGACTAGCGGGGGGGCGGTGGTCCGAGCAGTACTTC
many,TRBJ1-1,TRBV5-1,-,CASNPGGGLNTEAFF,TGCGCCAGCAACCCGGGGGGCGGACTGAACACTGAAGCTTTCTTT
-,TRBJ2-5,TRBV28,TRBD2,CASSSAGERGETQYF,TGTGCCAGCAGCTCAGCGGGGGAGCGAGGGGAGACCCAGTACTTC
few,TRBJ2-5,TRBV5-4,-,CASSLEKETQYF,TGTGCCAGCAGCTTGGAGAAGGAGACCCAGTACTTC
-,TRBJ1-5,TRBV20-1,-,CSASPGARSNQPQHF,TGCAGTGCTAGTCCCGGGGCAAGAAGCAATCAGCCCCAGCATTTT
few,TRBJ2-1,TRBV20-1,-,CSASLAYYNEQFF,TGCAGTGCTAGTTTAGCGTATTACAATGAGCAGTTCTTC
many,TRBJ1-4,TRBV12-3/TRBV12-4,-,CASSLSAGVEKLFF,TGTGCCAGCAGTTTATCCGCAGGGGTTGAAAAACTGTTTTTT
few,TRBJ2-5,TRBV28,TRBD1,CASAGTERQETQYF,TGTGCCAGTGCCGGGACAGAGAGGCAAGAGACCCAGTACTTC
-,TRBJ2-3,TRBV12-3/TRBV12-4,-,CASSRTILVGASTDTQYF,TGTGCCAGCAGCCGAACCATCCTAGTGGGGGCTAGCACAGATACGCAGTATTTT
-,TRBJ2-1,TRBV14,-,CASSQHLLTSYNEQFF,TGTGCCAGCAGCCAGCACCTTCTCACTAGCTACAATGAGCAGTTCTTC
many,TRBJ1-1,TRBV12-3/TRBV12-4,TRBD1,CASSSTGGMNTEAFF,TGTGCCAGCAGTTCAACAGGGGGGATGAACACTGAAGCTTTCTTT
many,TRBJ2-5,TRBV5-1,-,CASSFGRSEGETQYF,TGCGCCAGCAGCTTCGGTCGGAGCGAGGGAGAGACCCAGTACTTC
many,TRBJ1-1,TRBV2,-,CASSVWGTNEAFF,TGTGCCAGCAGTGTCTGGGGGACTAATGAAGCTTTCTTT
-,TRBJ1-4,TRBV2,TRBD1,CASTQTGVGNEKLFF,TGTGCCAGCACTCAGACAGGGGTGGGAAATGAAAAACTGTTTTTT
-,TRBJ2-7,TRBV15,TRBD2,CATSRVGASGGTYEQYF,TGTGCCACCAGCAGAGTCGGGGCTAGCGGGGGCACCTACGAGCAGTACTTC
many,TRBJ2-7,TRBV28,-,CASSLDPSRDEQYF,TGTGCCAGCAGTTTAGATCCCTCTAGGGACGAGCAGTACTTC
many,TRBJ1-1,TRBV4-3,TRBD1,CASSLWTGVNTEAFF,TGCGCCAGCAGCCTCTGGACAGGGGTGAACACTGAAGCTTTCTTT
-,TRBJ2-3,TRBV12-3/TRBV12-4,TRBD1,CASSSTGTETSGTDTQYF,TGTGCCAGCAGTTCAACCGGGACAGAGACCTCTGGCACAGATACGCAGTATTTT
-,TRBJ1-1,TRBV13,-,CASSSRGARSTEAFF,TGTGCCAGCAGCTCGAGGGGGGCTCGGAGCACTGAAGCTTTCTTT
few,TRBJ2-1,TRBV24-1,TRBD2,CATSEGTSGYNEQFF,TGTGCCACCAGTGAGGGGACTAGCGGATACAATGAGCAGTTCTTC